The 15 T cell receptor beta chains given below trace back to one sample, sequenced in a study of identical twins. In TCRdb, the 5' RACE reads were re-called with MiXCR into one record per CDR3 protein. Counted here are roughly 1,500,000 distinct CDR3 sequences, 32% occurring once; the ten biggest clones make up approximately 0.25%. The sample comprised cord blood. All receptors derive from a newborn girl in good health.

The chain employs TRBV5-1 and TRBJ1-4; TRBD1 is a possible D gene (5 bases). V was shortened by 2 bases and J by 7 bases, with 15 bases between the two germline ends. Germline-derived CDR1 and CDR2 are SGHRS and YFSETQ. This CDR3 contains 15 residues. CDR3 region: CASSFNWVGREKLFF. The CDR3 DNA is TGCGCCAGCAGCTTTAATTGGGTGGGGCGTGAAAAACTGTTTTTT.

The chain recombines TRBV7-9 with TRBJ2-1; 7 bases map to TRBD2. Germline CDR1 and CDR2: SEHNR and FQNEAQ (reference sequence). This CDR3 is built from 13 residues. The V and J ends lost 5 bases and 8 bases, in that order; junction bases with no gene match: 6. The DNA for the CDR3 is TGTGCCAGCAGCCTTGGGACTATCGATGAGCAGTTCTTC. It encodes CASSLGTIDEQFF. The variable domain in full, with the rest retrieved from reference TRBV7-9 and TRBJ2-1, is DTGVSQNPRHKITKRGQNVTFRCDPISEHNRLYWYRQTLGQGPEFLTYFQNEAQLEKSRLLSDRFSAERPKGSFSTLEIQRTEQGDSAMYLCASSLGTIDEQFFGPGTRLTVL.

This clonotype turned up a few times. The CDR3 reads CASSPYTLGRPVRLNTEAFF. CDR3 DNA: TGTGCCAGCAGTCCCTATACACTGGGTAGGCCCGTACGCTTGAACACTGAAGCTTTCTTT. The genes are TRBV27 and TRBJ1-1, with D uncertain. V was trimmed by 5 bases and J by 0 bases, leaving 28 bases between them. The CDR3 is 20 amino acids. CDR1 is MNHEY and CDR2 is SMNVEV in the germline V gene (reference sequence).

This clonotype has just a few counts. The rearrangement uses TRBV15 and TRBJ2-5; D may be TRBD2 (5 bases). CDR3 length: 16 amino acids. Looked up from germline, CDR1 is LNHNV and CDR2 is YYDKDF (reference sequence). With 0 bases removed from V and 11 bases from J, the gap between germline ends came to 22 bases. CDR3 sequence reads: CATSRDSTRAYNEQYF. The CDR3 bases are TGTGCCACCAGCAGAGATTCCACTAGGGCCTACAATGAGCAGTACTTC.

The J gene is TRBJ1-2, the V gene TRBV20-1, with 8 bases aligning to TRBD1. Germline V gene sequence: CDR1 DFQATT, CDR2 SNEGSKA (reference sequence). V lost 4 bases and J lost 4; bases outside the gene matches: 8. This CDR3 is built from 14 residues. The CDR3, as DNA: TGCAGTGCTAACCACCTAGGACAGGGCTATGGCTACACCTTC. It is translated as CSANHLGQGYGYTF.

The rearrangement joins TRBV5-4 to TRBJ2-7; TRBD2 might be the D (5 bases). This CDR3 has 13 residues. From germline, CDR1 is SGHNT and CDR2 YYREEE (reference sequence). V lost 4 bases and J lost 7, with 15 bases in between. CDR3 residues: CASSQDYIREQYF. In DNA, the CDR3 is TGTGCCAGCAGCCAAGACTACATCCGTGAGCAGTACTTC.

The chain recombines TRBV11-2 with TRBJ2-5, with D perhaps TRBD2 (6 bases). Germline V gene sequence: CDR1 SGHAT, CDR2 FQNNGV. The CDR3 has 16 amino acids. V was clipped by 5 bases and J by 5 bases, with 21 bases between them. CDR3 region: CASSQGPRLGSETQYF. CDR3 nucleotides: TGTGCCAGCAGCCAAGGGCCCCGACTAGGTTCGGAGACCCAGTACTTC.

This clonotype was seen a handful of times. This sequence may be a read error, since a much larger clone differs from it by one base. This chain links TRBV6-2 or TRBV6-3 with TRBJ2-7; D possibly corresponds to TRBD1 (6 bases). The CDR3 is made up of 16 amino acids. V was cut by 2 bases and J by 0 bases, with 14 bases left in between. Per germline, CDR1 MNHEY and CDR2 SVGEGT. CDR3 bases: TGTGCCAGCAGTTACCCAACCGGGACACCCTCCTACGAGCAGTACTTC. Its translation: CASSYPTGTPSYEQYF.

The chain has TRBV5-5 and TRBJ2-1; a weak D match, TRBD1 (6 bases). The CDR3 spans 15 residues. V gave up 1 base and J gave up 13 bases, with 21 bases separating them. Germline V gene lookup returns CDR1 SGHKS and CDR2 YYEKEE (reference sequence). The CDR3 DNA is TGTGCCAGCAGCTTGCTGGGGGCAGCTAAAGAGACCCAGTTCTTC. This codes for CASSLLGAAKETQFF.

This clonotype was picked up a small number of times. The chain is built from TRBV12-3 or TRBV12-4 and TRBJ1-4; no firm D call. V was trimmed by 7 bases and J by 0 bases, leaving 6 bases between them. The CDR3 has 13 amino acids. CDR3 sequence reads: CASTQATNEKLFF. The DNA of the CDR3 is TGTGCCAGCACACAAGCAACTAATGAAAAACTGTTTTTT.

Many counts were recorded for this clonotype. CDR3 in DNA: TGCAGTGCTAGACTTCTAGCGGAAGAGACCCAGTACTTC. This translates into CSARLLAEETQYF. The chain links TRBV20-1 to TRBJ2-5; 7 bases fit TRBD2. J gave up 3 bases and V 2 bases, and 3 bases lay outside the gene matches. Germline V gene sequence: CDR1 DFQATT, CDR2 SNEGSKA (reference sequence). The CDR3 sequence is 13 residues long.

This clonotype was detected many times. The chain is built from TRBV29-1 and TRBJ2-7; D gene unclear. The V end lost 6 bases, the J end lost 6 bases, and 18 bases lay between the germline ends. Germline V lookup: CDR1 SQVTM, CDR2 ANQGSEA. The CDR3 extends over 13 amino acids. This chain's CDR3 is CSVDPEPLREQYF. For the CDR3, the DNA is TGCAGCGTCGACCCCGAACCCCTACGCGAGCAGTACTTC.

The chain employs TRBV3-1 and TRBJ2-1, with 12 bases aligning to TRBD2. J lost 0 bases, V lost 4 bases, and 16 bases had no gene match. Germline loops: CDR1 LGHDT, CDR2 YNNKEL (reference sequence). The CDR3 consists of 21 residues. CDR3 residues: CASSPRTNLAGGTHSYNEQFF. The CDR3 bases are TGTGCCAGCAGCCCCAGAACAAACCTAGCGGGGGGGACCCACTCCTACAATGAGCAGTTCTTC.

The table lists this clonotype with many counts. The chain couples TRBV12-3 or TRBV12-4 to TRBJ2-3, with 14 nucleotides matching TRBD2. The CDR3 spans 16 residues. The V gene end was trimmed by 6 bases and the J gene end by 2 bases; junction bases not matched to a gene: 4. The CDR3: CASSPGLAGATDTQYF. Here the CDR3 DNA reads TGTGCCAGCAGCCCGGGACTAGCGGGAGCCACAGATACGCAGTATTTT.

This clonotype occurred a few times. V gene TRBV5-1 combines with J gene TRBJ1-1; D gene ambiguous. This CDR3 has 11 residues. Trimming left V 3 bases short and J 9 bases short, with 9 bases between. Germline values: CDR1 SGHRS, CDR2 YFSETQ. The CDR3 DNA reads TGCGCCAGCAGCTCACACCGCAAAGCTTTCTTT. This gives the protein CASSSHRKAFF.